This entry is about one T cell receptor beta chain. What it binds is unknown. Profiled with immunoSEQ multiplex PCR; TCRdb holds only in-frame clones, not every one. The table lists about 52,000 clones, 75% to 80% of them singletons. The data stem from a study of vaccination effects on CD4 cells after COVID-19. ViraFEST assay sequencing came after antigen-specific CD4+ T cells were expanded with viral peptide pools. CD4+ T cell isolation took place after 10 days of culture. Vaccinated participants had no history of SARS-CoV-2 infection and tested negative for nucleocapsid antibodies. Half-medium replacement with IL-2 medium occurred on days 3 and 7. This TCR was recovered from a human donor who received a COVID-19 vaccine. This sample comprised CD4+ T cells from PBMCs cultured with HCoV-OC43 spike peptides, obtained before COVID-19 vaccination. Subset given: HCoV-OC43 spike overlapping peptide pool stimulation.

The CDR3 nucleotides are TGTGCCAGTAGTCTCCAAGCGGGACTCACAGATACGCAGTATTTT. This sequence encodes CASSLQAGLTDTQYF. The V gene is TRBV19, the J gene TRBJ2-3, with 7 bases lining up with TRBD2. From germline, CDR1 is LNHDA and CDR2 SQIVND (reference sequence). Trimming cost V 5 bases and J 2 bases; bases outside gene matches: 7. CDR3 size: 15 residues.